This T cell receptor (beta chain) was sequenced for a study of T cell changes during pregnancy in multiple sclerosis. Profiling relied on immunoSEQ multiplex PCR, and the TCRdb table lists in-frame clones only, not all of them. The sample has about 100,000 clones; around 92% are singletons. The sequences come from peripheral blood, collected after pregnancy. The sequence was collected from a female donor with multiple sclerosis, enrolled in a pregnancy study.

CDR3 amino acids: CASSYNYEQYF. The CDR3 bases are TGCGCCAGCAGCTACAACTACGAGCAGTACTTC. This rearrangement joins TRBV5-1 to TRBJ2-7, with D unresolved. Germline lookup yields CDR1 SGHRS and CDR2 YFSETQ. The CDR3 spans 11 residues. Trimming took 3 bases from V and 3 from J, leaving 4 bases between them.